This record looks at one T cell receptor beta chain sequence and its context. The repertoire was sequenced with immunoSEQ multiplex PCR; TCRdb's copy has only in-frame clones and lacks some. This sample yields roughly 29,000 clones, of which 45% to 65% are seen a single time; approximately 4.7% belongs to the top ten. CDR1 is SQVTM and CDR2 is ANQGSEA in the germline V gene. The CDR3 extends over 13 amino acids. V was trimmed by 2 bases and J by 4 bases, leaving 12 bases between them. This specimen belongs to a study of cytotoxic CD8 clonotypes in ibrutinib-treated CLL. Study-wide context: Researchers reported ten to eleven relapsed/refractory and approximately 16 treatment-naive patients, roughly 17 of them IGHV unmutated.

The TCR originated in a human donor with chronic lymphocytic leukemia. The sequences come from PBMCs, collected before ibrutinib treatment. The chain links TRBV29-1 to TRBJ2-7; tentative D call: TRBD1 (5 bases). The CDR3 is CSVEWEGEYEQYF. The CDR3 DNA reads as TGCAGCGTTGAATGGGAAGGGGAATACGAGCAGTACTTC.